Each of the 30 T cell receptor beta chains below was sequenced from the same sample in a study of blood T cell repertoires in COVID-19. Sequencing was performed with immunoSEQ multiplex PCR; in TCRdb, only in-frame clones are kept and a portion is missing. The data hold a few hundred thousand clones, with about 86% observed a single time. The sequencing sample was made of PBMCs or T cells enriched from blood (not recorded which). The receptors come from a woman in her 50s with acute COVID-19.

This chain connects TRBV7-2 to TRBJ2-2; 8 nucleotides match TRBD2. V was pared by 4 bases and J by 7 bases, with 5 bases of the junction left unmatched. The germline V gene encodes CDR1 SGHTA and CDR2 FQGNSA. CDR3 length equals 14 residues. CDR3 sequence reads: CASSSTSVNGELFF. The DNA of the CDR3 is TGTGCCAGCAGCTCGACTAGCGTGAACGGGGAGCTGTTTTTT.

The chain has TRBV7-2 and TRBJ2-7, with D hard to call. V was cut by 0 bases and J by 5 bases, with 20 bases left in between. This CDR3 contains 17 residues. Germline CDR1 is SGHTA and CDR2 is FQGNSA. Here the CDR3 reads CASSLAPPGTLRNEQYF. In nucleotides, the CDR3 is TGTGCCAGCAGCTTAGCGCCTCCGGGTACCCTCCGCAACGAGCAGTACTTC.

This clone was seen a handful of times. The J gene is TRBJ1-2, the V gene TRBV5-6; the match to TRBD1 covers 10 bases. Germline assignment: CDR1 SGHDT and CDR2 YYEEEE. The junction had 8 bases not matched to a gene; V was cut back by 3 bases and J by 6 bases. This CDR3 spans 15 amino acids. The CDR3 loop is CASSWTPGQGNGYTF. DNA for the CDR3: TGTGCCAGCAGCTGGACCCCGGGACAGGGGAATGGCTACACCTTC.

The V call is TRBV28, the J call TRBJ1-3; 7 bases are a match to TRBD1. CDR3 length: 15 amino acids. J gave up 0 bases and V 6 bases, and 5 bases lay outside the gene matches. Looked up from germline, CDR1 is MDHEN and CDR2 is SYDVKM. The CDR3 here is CASRRQGRSGNTIYF. DNA for the CDR3: TGTGCCAGCAGGAGACAGGGCCGCTCTGGAAACACCATATATTTT.

The chain carries TRBV5-8 and TRBJ1-1; unclear D gene. Germline V gene data show CDR1 as SGHTS and CDR2 as YDEGEE. CDR3 size: 14 residues. V shed 2 bases and J shed 1 base, with 9 bases lying between them. The CDR3 region is CASSLREGNTEAFF. The CDR3 DNA sequence: TGTGCCAGCAGCTTAAGGGAGGGGAACACTGAAGCTTTCTTT.

The chain recombines TRBV19 with TRBJ2-7, with a tentative D call TRBD2 (6 bases). This CDR3 has 16 amino acids. Germline V lookup: CDR1 LNHDA, CDR2 SQIVND (reference sequence). V was cut by 6 bases and J by 2 bases, with 20 bases left in between. Here the CDR3 reads CASSSYQRAAAYEQYF. The CDR3 nucleotides are TGTGCCAGTAGCTCGTACCAGCGGGCAGCAGCCTACGAGCAGTACTTC.

The CDR3 protein is CASSLDSRSNTIYF. As DNA, the CDR3 is TGTGCCAGCAGCTTGGACTCCCGATCAAACACCATATATTTT. V is TRBV5-4 and J is TRBJ1-3; D gene unclear. Germline V gives CDR1 SGHNT, CDR2 YYREEE (reference sequence). V lost 0 bases and J lost 6, with 10 bases in between. The CDR3 covers 14 residues. The entire variable domain, with the rest obtained from reference TRBV5-4 and TRBJ1-3, is as follows: ETGVTQSPTHLIKTRGQQVTLRCSSQSGHNTVSWYQQALGQGPQFIFQYYREEENGRGNFPPRFSGLQFPNYSSELNVNALELDDSALYLCASSLDSRSNTIYFGEGSWLTVV.

The CDR3: CASSFGRGLSPLHF. DNA of the CDR3: TGTGCCAGCAGTTTTGGTAGGGGTCTCTCACCCCTCCACTTT. The chain links TRBV28 to TRBJ1-6, with D perhaps matching TRBD1 (5 bases). The germline V gene encodes CDR1 MDHEN and CDR2 SYDVKM. The CDR3 has 14 residues. The V and J ends lost 3 bases and 10 bases respectively, with 13 bases between them.

In this sample, this clone turned up once. The V gene is TRBV5-1, the J gene TRBJ2-1; 7 nucleotides match TRBD2. Germline V gene data show CDR1 as SGHRS and CDR2 as YFSETQ. Trimming at V came to 0 bases and at J to 4 bases, leaving 4 bases not matched to a gene. This CDR3 is built from 15 residues. This chain's CDR3 is CASSLGGRGYNEQFF. The CDR3 DNA reads TGCGCCAGCAGCTTGGGCGGGAGAGGTTACAATGAGCAGTTCTTC. Combining the CDR3 with reference TRBV5-1 and TRBJ2-1 gives the whole variable domain KAGVTQTPRYLIKTRGQQVTLSCSPISGHRSVSWYQQTPGQGLQFLFEYFSETQRNKGNFPGRFSGRQFSNSRSEMNVSTLELGDSALYLCASSLGGRGYNEQFFGPGTRLTVL.

CDR3 residues: CASSSGLAGAGELFF. The CDR3 coding sequence is TGTGCCAGCAGTTCGGGACTAGCGGGAGCCGGGGAGCTGTTTTTT. This chain links TRBV6-6 with TRBJ2-2, with TRBD2 identical over 14 bases. This CDR3 has 15 amino acids. With V trimmed by 4 bases and J by 6 bases, 1 base remained unmatched. From germline, CDR1 is MNHNY and CDR2 SVGAGI (reference sequence).

The chain uses TRBV6-2 or TRBV6-3 and TRBJ2-7; tentatively, D is TRBD1 (6 bases). The CDR3 runs 17 residues. The ends were cut back, 1 base at V and 0 bases at J, with 16 bases in the middle. Germline loops: CDR1 MNHEY, CDR2 SVGEGT. This chain's CDR3 is CASSYLQGFHYSYEQYF. In nucleotides, the CDR3 is TGTGCCAGCAGTTACTTACAGGGTTTTCACTACTCCTACGAGCAGTACTTC.

The V and J genes are TRBV18 and TRBJ1-6; 9 nucleotides line up with TRBD1. There are 13 residues in the CDR3. Germline trimming cut 6 bases from V and 9 bases from J; bases unmatched to any gene: 3. Germline CDR1 is KGHSH and CDR2 is LQKENI. CDR3 bases: TGTGCCAGCTCCCGGGACAGGGTTTCACCCCTCCACTTT. This encodes CASSRDRVSPLHF. Looking up the rest from reference TRBV18 and TRBJ1-6 gives the full variable domain: NAGVMQNPRHLVRRRGQEARLRCSPMKGHSHVYWYRQLPEEGLKFMVYLQKENIIDESGMPKERFSAEFPKEGPSILRIQQVVRGDSAAYFCASSRDRVSPLHFGNGTRLTVT.

CDR3 nucleotide sequence: TGTGCCAGCAGCTTACCGGGGGGGCCAAGCTCTGGGGCCAACGTCCTGACTTTC. Translating it yields CASSLPGGPSSGANVLTF. The genes are TRBV7-9 and TRBJ2-6; 8 nucleotides match TRBD2. Per germline, CDR1 SEHNR and CDR2 FQNEAQ (reference sequence). The CDR3 length is 18 residues. V lost 2 bases to trimming and J lost 0 bases; unmatched junction nucleotides: 6.

The chain combines TRBV12-3 or TRBV12-4 with TRBJ1-2; 8 bases map to TRBD1. The CDR3 runs to 13 residues. With V trimmed by 2 bases and J by 7 bases, 3 bases remained unmatched. Here the CDR3 DNA reads TGTGCCAGCAGTTTACAGGGGGCTGGTGGCTACACCTTC. It translates to CASSLQGAGGYTF.

V is TRBV5-4 and J is TRBJ2-2; 9 positions match TRBD2. CDR3 length: 19 residues. V shed 1 base, J shed 0 bases, and the junction held 10 bases outside the gene matches. The germline V gene encodes CDR1 SGHNT and CDR2 YYREEE (reference sequence). Here the CDR3 DNA reads TGTGCCAGCAGCTTGAAGGGACTAGCTATTTTAGCGAACACCGGGGAGCTGTTTTTT. Its translation is CASSLKGLAILANTGELFF.

The V and J genes are TRBV28 and TRBJ1-2; 9 nucleotides agree with TRBD1. Trimming at V came to 5 bases and at J to 5 bases, leaving 9 bases not matched to a gene. The germline V gene has CDR1 MDHEN and CDR2 SYDVKM. The CDR3 loop spans 15 amino acids. In DNA form, the CDR3 reads TGTGCCAGCAGTCCATCCCGGGACAGGGTATATGGCTACACCTTC. Protein product: CASSPSRDRVYGYTF.

The chain couples TRBV2 to TRBJ2-1; D might be TRBD2 (5 bases). CDR3 size: 13 residues. In germline, CDR1 is SNHLY, CDR2 FYNNEI. V dropped 11 bases and J dropped 3 bases, with 14 bases sitting between them. Here the CDR3 DNA reads TGTGCCGCAACGGGATCCTTCTACAATGAGCAGTTCTTC. It is translated as CAATGSFYNEQFF. The full variable domain, completed using reference TRBV2 and TRBJ2-1, is EPEVTQTPSHQVTQMGQEVILRCVPISNHLYFYWYRQILGQKVEFLVSFYNNEISEKSEIFDDQFSVERPDGSNFTLKIRSTKLEDSAMYFCAATGSFYNEQFFGPGTRLTVL.

In its sample, this clone was seen once. The chain couples TRBV29-1 to TRBJ1-2, with 8 bases aligning to TRBD1. V was clipped by 7 bases and J by 8 bases; unmatched bases: 6. The germline CDR1 and CDR2 sequences are SQVTM and ANQGSEA. This CDR3 comprises 11 residues. The CDR3 region has the DNA TGCAGCGGACAGGGGTTTAGCGGCTACACCTTC. Translation gives CSGQGFSGYTF.

The chain couples TRBV6-2 or TRBV6-3 to TRBJ2-1; tentatively, D is TRBD2 (6 bases). Between the trimmed V and J ends, which lost 2 bases and 6 bases, there was a span of 17 bases. This CDR3 has 16 amino acids. The germline CDR1 and CDR2 sequences are MNHEY and SVGEGT. The CDR3 here is CASSYGAGPLGNEQFF. The CDR3 DNA reads as TGTGCCAGCAGTTACGGTGCGGGACCACTGGGCAATGAGCAGTTCTTC.

The chain employs TRBV15 and TRBJ2-5; TRBD2 agrees at 12 bases. This CDR3 comprises 17 residues. Per germline, CDR1 LNHNV and CDR2 YYDKDF (reference sequence). With V trimmed by 0 bases and J by 5 bases, 7 bases remained unmatched. The CDR3 loop is CATSRDLAGGPWETQYF. In nucleotides, the CDR3 is TGTGCCACCAGCAGAGATCTAGCGGGAGGGCCTTGGGAGACCCAGTACTTC.

This chain connects TRBV27 to TRBJ2-7; 10 bases agree with TRBD1. Per the germline V gene, CDR1 is MNHEY and CDR2 is SMNVEV (reference sequence). The V and J ends lost 2 bases and 2 bases, in that order; junction bases with no gene match: 9. This CDR3 contains 17 residues. The CDR3 loop reads CASSLRGQGLVTYEQYF. The CDR3 bases are TGTGCCAGCAGTTTACGGGGACAGGGGTTAGTGACCTACGAGCAGTACTTC.

The CDR3 nucleotides read TGCGCCAGCAGCCAAGATGGGACTATTTACAATGAGCAGTTCTTC. Translated: CASSQDGTIYNEQFF. The chain joins TRBV4-3 to TRBJ2-1; 7 nucleotides align to TRBD2. V lost 0 bases and J lost 4; bases outside the gene matches: 3. From germline, CDR1 is LGHNA and CDR2 YSLEER. This CDR3 is 15 amino acids long.

The CDR3 here is CASSPQGREGPLYEQYF. The CDR3 nucleotides are TGTGCCAGCAGTCCCCAGGGGCGGGAGGGCCCGCTTTACGAGCAGTACTTC. The genes are TRBV28 and TRBJ2-7; 9 bases align to TRBD2. Trimming removed 5 bases from V and 4 bases from J; junction bases left unmatched: 15. This CDR3 region has 17 residues. CDR1 and CDR2 (germline): MDHEN, SYDVKM.

V usage is TRBV9 and J usage is TRBJ1-2; 7 bases are shared with TRBD1. Germline-derived CDR1 and CDR2 are SGDLS and YYNGEE. V gave up 4 bases and J gave up 7 bases; unmatched junction bases: 13. There are 15 residues in the CDR3. The CDR3 sequence: CASSPPYSTGVGYTF. DNA for the CDR3: TGTGCCAGCAGCCCCCCGTACTCCACAGGGGTTGGCTACACCTTC. Based on the CDR3 plus reference TRBV9 and TRBJ1-2, the full variable domain is DSGVTQTPKHLITATGQRVTLRCSPRSGDLSVYWYQQSLDQGLQFLIQYYNGEERAKGNILERFSAQQFPDLHSELNLSSLELGDSALYFCASSPPYSTGVGYTFGSGTRLTVV.

The rearrangement uses TRBV18 and TRBJ2-7; TRBD2 agrees at 14 bases. Germline lookup yields CDR1 KGHSH and CDR2 LQKENI. The CDR3 runs 16 residues. The ends lost 3 bases at V and 4 bases at J; junction bases unmatched: 5. Here the CDR3 reads CASSPGTSGSRYEQYF. CDR3 coding DNA: TGTGCCAGCTCACCCGGGACTAGCGGGAGTCGGTACGAGCAGTACTTC.

The chain links TRBV30 to TRBJ1-2, with a weak D call TRBD1 (6 bases). V lost 0 bases to trimming and J lost 8 bases, with 10 bases between them. The CDR3 contains 12 residues. The germline V gene encodes CDR1 GTSNPN and CDR2 SVGIG (reference sequence). CDR3 amino acids: CAWSVGGRGYTF. The CDR3 DNA reads as TGTGCCTGGAGTGTAGGGGGACGGGGCTACACCTTC.

This chain uses TRBV6-2 or TRBV6-3 with TRBJ2-5, with D possibly TRBD1 on 5 matching bases. The CDR3 covers 15 residues. V shed 0 bases and J shed 5 bases, with 13 bases lying between them. Per germline, CDR1 MNHEY and CDR2 SVGEGT. The CDR3 DNA follows: TGTGCCAGCAGTTACTCAGTGGGAAAGGGGGAGACCCAGTACTTC. Translating gives CASSYSVGKGETQYF.

The gene calls are TRBV6-6 and TRBJ2-7; 10 nucleotides agree with TRBD1. Germline CDR1 and CDR2: MNHNY and SVGAGI (reference sequence). V shed 5 bases, J shed 5 bases, and the junction held 0 bases outside the gene matches. The CDR3 consists of 12 residues. CDR3 coding DNA: TGTGCCAGCAGTGACAGGGGGCACGAGCAGTACTTC. The encoded protein is CASSDRGHEQYF.

The chain is built from TRBV7-3 and TRBJ2-3; perhaps TRBD2 as D (6 bases). Trimming removed 2 bases at V and 6 bases at J, with 12 bases between. The CDR3 is made up of 14 amino acids. Germline V gene data show CDR1 as SGHTA and CDR2 as FQGTGA. CDR3 in amino acids: CASSLDPSVDTQYF. The CDR3 nucleotides are TGTGCCAGCAGCTTAGATCCTAGCGTGGATACGCAGTATTTT.

In its sample, this clone was seen a few times. The chain links TRBV19 to TRBJ2-1, with D possibly being TRBD2 (6 bases). Germline V gives CDR1 LNHDA, CDR2 SQIVND (reference sequence). V was shortened by 6 bases and J by 10 bases, with 13 bases between the two germline ends. The CDR3 loop spans 12 amino acids. The CDR3 DNA is TGTGCCAGTAGCCTGAGCGGGCGCGAGCAGTTCTTC. Encoded protein: CASSLSGREQFF.